The 13 T cell receptor beta chains presented below share a single source sample, sequenced in a study of vaccination and CD4 T cells after COVID-19. No antigens are known for them. The treatment: approximately 10-day PBMC culture with coronavirus spike peptide pools or control peptides (ViraFEST assay). Sequencing of cultured CD4+ T cell DNA used the Oncomine TCR Beta short-read assay. One entry per CDR3 protein, called by TCRdb with MiXCR from the PCR reads. This sample has approximately 8,700 distinct CDR3 sequences, with 60% to 70% found just once. Sequenced: CD4+ T cells from blood, cultured in vitro. The source of these receptors is a human donor who had recovered from COVID-19.

This chain links TRBV20-1 with TRBJ2-3; 10 nucleotides align to TRBD2. CDR3 size: 16 residues. CDR1 and CDR2 (germline): DFQATT, SNEGSKA (reference sequence). Germline trimming cut 3 bases from V and 2 bases from J; bases unmatched to any gene: 8. The DNA of the CDR3 is TGCAGTGCTAGCTGGCGGACTAGCGGTAACACAGATACGCAGTATTTT. Its translation is CSASWRTSGNTDTQYF.

This sequence joins TRBV7-9 and TRBJ1-1, with TRBD1 identical over 8 bases. The CDR3 is made up of 14 amino acids. Germline CDR1 SEHNR, CDR2 FQNEAQ (reference sequence). V was pared by 5 bases and J by 5 bases, with 7 bases of the junction left unmatched. Here the CDR3 reads CASSLDRGWTEAFF. The CDR3 DNA follows: TGTGCCAGCAGCCTTGACAGGGGTTGGACTGAAGCTTTCTTT.

The gene calls are TRBV7-2 and TRBJ1-1; D is unresolved. V was cut by 5 bases and J by 1 base, with 11 bases left in between. The CDR3 runs 14 residues. CDR1 is SGHTA and CDR2 is FQGNSA in the germline V gene. This CDR3 reads CASSANRGNTEAFF. CDR3 in DNA: TGTGCCAGCAGCGCCAATCGGGGGAACACTGAAGCTTTCTTT.

The table lists this clonotype with a few counts. The rearrangement joins TRBV6-1 to TRBJ2-3; D gene uncertain. V was pared by 8 bases and J by 4 bases, with 10 bases between. The CDR3 runs 12 residues. The germline CDR1 and CDR2 sequences are MNHNS and SASEGT. CDR3 DNA: TGTGCCAGCGGGTATGCAGCAGATACGCAGTATTTT. Translation: CASGYAADTQYF.

The chain has TRBV28 and TRBJ1-1; no reliable D call. Trimming removed 3 bases at V and 4 bases at J, with 12 bases between. Germline loops: CDR1 MDHEN, CDR2 SYDVKM. The CDR3 consists of 14 residues. The CDR3 DNA is TGTGCCAGCAGTTTGGGCAGTTTGACCACTGAAGCTTTCTTT. This translates into CASSLGSLTTEAFF. The whole variable domain, remainder taken from reference TRBV28 and TRBJ1-1, is DVKVTQSSRYLVKRTGEKVFLECVQDMDHENMFWYRQDPGLGLRLIYFSYDVKMKEKGDIPEGYSVSREKKERFSLILESASTNQTSMYLCASSLGSLTTEAFFGQGTRLTVV.

The V gene is TRBV12-3 or TRBV12-4, the J gene TRBJ1-2; D perhaps matches TRBD1 (6 bases). V lost 3 bases and J lost 3, with 11 bases in between. The CDR3 has 14 residues. The CDR3 protein is CASSLGGLDYGYTF. CDR3 bases: TGTGCCAGCAGTTTGGGGGGGCTGGACTATGGCTACACCTTC.

The chain has TRBV18 and TRBJ2-3; the D gene is possibly TRBD1 (7 bases). V lost 5 bases and J lost 1, with 19 bases in between. The CDR3 covers 17 residues. CDR1 is KGHSH, CDR2 LQKENI, per germline. The CDR3 reads CASSSFHGGQRTDTQYF. In nucleotides, the CDR3 is TGTGCCAGCTCATCATTCCACGGGGGACAGCGCACAGATACGCAGTATTTT.

This sequence joins TRBV20-1 and TRBJ1-5; D gene unclear. Trimming cost V 3 bases and J 1 base, with 13 bases left between them. Germline V CDR1 and CDR2: DFQATT, SNEGSKA (reference sequence). The CDR3 spans 15 residues. The CDR3 reads CSASLWSGSNQPQHF. DNA of the CDR3: TGCAGTGCTAGCCTTTGGAGCGGAAGCAATCAGCCCCAGCATTTT.

This sequence joins TRBV20-1 and TRBJ1-2, with D hard to call. This CDR3 contains 13 residues. The V and J ends lost 5 bases and 7 bases respectively, with 17 bases between them. CDR1 is DFQATT, CDR2 SNEGSKA, per germline (reference sequence). CDR3: CSAENTYRVGYTF. The CDR3, as DNA: TGCAGTGCTGAGAATACATACCGTGTTGGCTACACCTTC.

CDR3 in DNA: TGTGCCATCAAGGGGCAGGGGTTAAACGGGGAGCTGTTTTTT. The encoded protein is CAIKGQGLNGELFF. The V gene is TRBV10-3, the J gene TRBJ2-2, with D possibly matching TRBD1 (6 bases). V was cut by 7 bases and J by 7 bases, with 16 bases left in between. CDR1 is ENHRY, CDR2 SYGVKD, per germline. This CDR3 has 14 amino acids.

This clonotype is deemed medium-sized. This chain joins TRBV19 and TRBJ2-7; D may be TRBD1 (6 bases). Trimming shortened V by 6 bases and J by 0 bases, and 12 bases separated the two germline ends. This CDR3 region has 14 residues. CDR1 LNHDA and CDR2 SQIVND come from the germline V gene (reference sequence). The CDR3 DNA reads as TGTGCCAGTAGCAACAGGGCCTCCTCCTACGAGCAGTACTTC. This encodes CASSNRASSYEQYF.

The genes are TRBV7-9 and TRBJ1-5; 8 bases align to TRBD1. The V gene's germline CDR1 is SEHNR and CDR2 FQNEAQ (reference sequence). V dropped 1 base and J dropped 2; count of bases not matched to a gene: 7. This CDR3 contains 17 residues. The CDR3 bases are TGTGCCAGCAGCTTAGTGGGGACAGGCCTGGGCAATCAGCCCCAGCATTTT. Residues: CASSLVGTGLGNQPQHF. Full variable domain (missing parts from reference TRBV7-9 and TRBJ1-5): DTGVSQNPRHKITKRGQNVTFRCDPISEHNRLYWYRQTLGQGPEFLTYFQNEAQLEKSRLLSDRFSAERPKGSFSTLEIQRTEQGDSAMYLCASSLVGTGLGNQPQHFGDGTRLSIL.

The V and J genes are TRBV28 and TRBJ2-7; D remains unclear. The V end lost 5 bases, the J end lost 3 bases, and 8 bases lay between the germline ends. The CDR3 is 12 amino acids. Germline V lookup: CDR1 MDHEN, CDR2 SYDVKM. The CDR3 spells CASSIINYEQYF. CDR3 coding DNA: TGTGCCAGCAGTATTATCAACTACGAGCAGTACTTC.